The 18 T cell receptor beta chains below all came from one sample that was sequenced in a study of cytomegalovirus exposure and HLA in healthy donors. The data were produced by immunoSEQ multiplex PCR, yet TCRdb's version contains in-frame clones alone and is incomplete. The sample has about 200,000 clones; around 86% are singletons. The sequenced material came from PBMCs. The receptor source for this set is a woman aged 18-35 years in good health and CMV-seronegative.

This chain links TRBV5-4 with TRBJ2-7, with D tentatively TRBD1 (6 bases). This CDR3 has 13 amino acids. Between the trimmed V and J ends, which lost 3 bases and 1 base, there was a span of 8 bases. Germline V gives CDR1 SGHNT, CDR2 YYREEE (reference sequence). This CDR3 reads CASSSDRSYEQYF. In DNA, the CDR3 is TGTGCCAGCAGCTCCGACAGGTCCTACGAGCAGTACTTC.

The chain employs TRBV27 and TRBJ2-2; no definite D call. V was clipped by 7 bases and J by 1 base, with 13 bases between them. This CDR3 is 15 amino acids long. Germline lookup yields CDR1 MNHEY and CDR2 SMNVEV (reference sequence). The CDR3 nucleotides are TGTGCCAGCATTTCATTTAGTTTGAACACCGGGGAGCTGTTTTTT. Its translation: CASISFSLNTGELFF.

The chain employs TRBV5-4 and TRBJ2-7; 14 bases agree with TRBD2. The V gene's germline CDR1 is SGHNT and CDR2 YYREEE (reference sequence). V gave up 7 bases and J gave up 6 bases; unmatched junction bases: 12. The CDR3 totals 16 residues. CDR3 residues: CASGITGLAGAGEQYF. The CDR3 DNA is TGTGCCAGCGGTATAACGGGACTAGCGGGAGCCGGCGAGCAGTACTTC.

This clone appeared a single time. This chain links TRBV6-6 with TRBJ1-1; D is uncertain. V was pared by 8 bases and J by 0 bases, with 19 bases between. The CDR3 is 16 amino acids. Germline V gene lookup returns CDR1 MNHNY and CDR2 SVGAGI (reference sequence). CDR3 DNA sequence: TGTGCCAGCCTTCGGAGCAACGCTGGAGTGAACACTGAAGCTTTCTTT. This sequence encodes CASLRSNAGVNTEAFF.

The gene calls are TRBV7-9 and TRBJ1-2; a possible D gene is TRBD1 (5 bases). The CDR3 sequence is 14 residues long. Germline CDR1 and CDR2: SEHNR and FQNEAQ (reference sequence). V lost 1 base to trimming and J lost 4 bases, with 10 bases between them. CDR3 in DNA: TGTGCCAGCAGCTTAGGGGAGGGGAGCTATGGCTACACCTTC. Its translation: CASSLGEGSYGYTF.

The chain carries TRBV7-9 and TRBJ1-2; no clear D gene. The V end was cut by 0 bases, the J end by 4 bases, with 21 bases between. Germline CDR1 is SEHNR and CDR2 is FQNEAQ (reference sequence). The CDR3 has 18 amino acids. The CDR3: CASSLAGVSGRVSYGYTF. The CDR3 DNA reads TGTGCCAGCAGCTTAGCTGGGGTGAGCGGGCGAGTCAGCTATGGCTACACCTTC.

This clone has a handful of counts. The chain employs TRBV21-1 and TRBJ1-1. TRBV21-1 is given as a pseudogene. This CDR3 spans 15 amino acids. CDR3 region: CASSKGYRMNTEAFF. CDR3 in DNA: TGTGCCAGCAGCAAAGGCTACCGTATGAACACTGAAGCTTTCTTT.

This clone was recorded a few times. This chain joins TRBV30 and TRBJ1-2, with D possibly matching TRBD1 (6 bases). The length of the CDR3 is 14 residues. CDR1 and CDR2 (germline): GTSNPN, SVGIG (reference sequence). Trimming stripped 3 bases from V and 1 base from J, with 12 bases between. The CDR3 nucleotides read TGTGCCTGGAGCCCGGACAGCAATAACTATGGCTACACCTTC. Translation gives CAWSPDSNNYGYTF.

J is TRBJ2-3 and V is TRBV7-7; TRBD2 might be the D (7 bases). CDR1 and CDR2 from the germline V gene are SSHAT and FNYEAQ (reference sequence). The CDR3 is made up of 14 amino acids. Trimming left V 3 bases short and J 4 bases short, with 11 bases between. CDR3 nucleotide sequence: TGTGCCAGCAGCTTTGGGGGGGCCCCAGATACGCAGTATTTT. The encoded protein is CASSFGGAPDTQYF.

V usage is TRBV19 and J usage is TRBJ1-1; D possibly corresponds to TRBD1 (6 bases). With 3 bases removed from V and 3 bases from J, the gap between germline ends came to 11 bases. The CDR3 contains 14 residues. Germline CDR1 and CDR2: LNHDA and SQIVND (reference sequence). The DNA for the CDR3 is TGTGCCAGTAGTATTCTGGGGGCAGACACTGAAGCTTTCTTT. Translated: CASSILGADTEAFF.

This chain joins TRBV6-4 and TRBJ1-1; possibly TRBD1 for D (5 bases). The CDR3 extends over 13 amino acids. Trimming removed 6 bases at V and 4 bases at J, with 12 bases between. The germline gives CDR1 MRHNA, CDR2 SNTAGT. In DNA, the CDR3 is TGTGCCAGCAGCTCCGACAGAAGCACTGAAGCTTTCTTT. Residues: CASSSDRSTEAFF.

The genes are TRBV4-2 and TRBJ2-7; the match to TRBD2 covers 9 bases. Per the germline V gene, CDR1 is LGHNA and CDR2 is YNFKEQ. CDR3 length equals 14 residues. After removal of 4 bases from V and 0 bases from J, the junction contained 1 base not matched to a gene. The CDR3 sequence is CASSPAGGSYEQYF. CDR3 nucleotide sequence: TGTGCCAGCAGCCCAGCGGGGGGCTCCTACGAGCAGTACTTC.

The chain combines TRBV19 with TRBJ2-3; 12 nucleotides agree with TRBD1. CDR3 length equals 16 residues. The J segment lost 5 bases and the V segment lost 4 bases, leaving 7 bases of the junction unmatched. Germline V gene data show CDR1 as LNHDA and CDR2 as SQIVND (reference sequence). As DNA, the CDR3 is TGTGCCAGTAGTAACCCGGGACAGGGGGCGCAAGATACGCAGTATTTT. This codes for CASSNPGQGAQDTQYF.

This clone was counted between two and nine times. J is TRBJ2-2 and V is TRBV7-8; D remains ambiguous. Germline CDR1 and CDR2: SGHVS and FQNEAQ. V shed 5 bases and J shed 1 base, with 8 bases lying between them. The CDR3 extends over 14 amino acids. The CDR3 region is CASSPRGNTGELFF. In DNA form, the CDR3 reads TGTGCCAGCAGCCCAAGAGGGAACACCGGGGAGCTGTTTTTT.

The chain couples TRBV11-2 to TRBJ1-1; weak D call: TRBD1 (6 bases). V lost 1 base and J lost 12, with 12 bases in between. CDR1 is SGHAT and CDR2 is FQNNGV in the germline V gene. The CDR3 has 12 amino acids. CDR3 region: CASSLGRGPSFF. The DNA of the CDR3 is TGTGCCAGCAGCTTAGGCAGGGGTCCTTCTTTCTTT.

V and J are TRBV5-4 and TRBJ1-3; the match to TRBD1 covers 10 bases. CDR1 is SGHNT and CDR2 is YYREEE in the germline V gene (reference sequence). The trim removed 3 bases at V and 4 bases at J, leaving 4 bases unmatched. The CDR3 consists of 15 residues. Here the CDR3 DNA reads TGTGCCAGCAGCTCAAAGACAGGGGGCGGAAACACCATATATTTT. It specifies CASSSKTGGGNTIYF.

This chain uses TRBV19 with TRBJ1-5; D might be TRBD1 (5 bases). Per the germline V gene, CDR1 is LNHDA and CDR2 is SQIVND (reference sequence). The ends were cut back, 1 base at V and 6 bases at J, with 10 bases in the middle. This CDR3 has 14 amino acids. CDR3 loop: CASSIARVSQPQHF. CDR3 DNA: TGTGCCAGTAGTATAGCCAGGGTCAGTCAGCCCCAGCATTTT.

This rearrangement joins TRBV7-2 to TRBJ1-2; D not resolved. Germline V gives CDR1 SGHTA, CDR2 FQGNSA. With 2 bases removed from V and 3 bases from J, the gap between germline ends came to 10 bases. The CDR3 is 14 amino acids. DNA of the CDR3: TGTGCCAGCAGCTTATGGAGGGCAGACTATGGCTACACCTTC. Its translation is CASSLWRADYGYTF.